These 21 T cell receptor beta chains came from one sample sequenced in a study of shared clonotypes between healthy human individuals (dated by TCRdb to the early 2020s). Libraries were made using the immunoSEQ multiplex PCR assay. TCRdb stores this immuneACCESS table with in-frame sequences only. Part of the clones is absent; in the studies checked, under half of the shortfall reflects unresolved V genes, and no reason is known for the rest. The sample has approximately 340,000 clones on record, around 67% of them singletons. Around 10% of the sample belongs to the ten largest clones. Sequenced: memory CD4+ T cells sorted from blood. Sample cell subset or site, as interpreted from the label and publication: CD45RA-negative fraction. These receptors were obtained from a man aged 25-40 years in good health.

This clone was picked up one time. The rearrangement links TRBV7-7 to TRBJ2-1; 9 bases line up with TRBD2. The CDR3 totals 15 residues. CDR1 is SSHAT, CDR2 FNYEAQ, per germline (reference sequence). Germline trimming cut 1 base from V and 6 bases from J; bases unmatched to any gene: 4. CDR3 region: CASSLVASGVNEQFF. CDR3 coding DNA: TGTGCCAGCAGCTTAGTCGCTAGCGGGGTCAATGAGCAGTTCTTC.

The chain uses TRBV28 and TRBJ1-4; D not certain. This CDR3 spans 12 amino acids. The germline V gene has CDR1 MDHEN and CDR2 SYDVKM. V was pared by 8 bases and J by 5 bases, with 9 bases between. The CDR3 sequence is CASVAGNEKLFF. DNA for the CDR3: TGTGCCAGCGTAGCAGGCAATGAAAAACTGTTTTTT.

This clone occurred a few times. The chain combines TRBV7-9 with TRBJ2-3; D is unresolved. Germline CDR1 is SEHNR and CDR2 is FQNEAQ (reference sequence). The CDR3 is 15 residues long. Trimming removed 2 bases at V and 4 bases at J, with 13 bases between. CDR3 protein: CASSLISGLSDTQYF. DNA for the CDR3: TGTGCCAGCAGCTTAATAAGTGGGTTGTCAGATACGCAGTATTTT.

This rearrangement joins TRBV7-9 to TRBJ2-1; unclear D gene. Trimming removed 5 bases from V and 8 bases from J, with 19 bases in between. The CDR3 is 15 residues long. The germline V gene has CDR1 SEHNR and CDR2 FQNEAQ (reference sequence). This chain's CDR3 is CASSLLSGARYEQFF. The CDR3 DNA sequence: TGTGCCAGCAGCCTTCTATCCGGAGCCCGGTATGAGCAGTTCTTC. The whole variable domain, remainder taken from reference TRBV7-9 and TRBJ2-1, is DTGVSQNPRHKITKRGQNVTFRCDPISEHNRLYWYRQTLGQGPEFLTYFQNEAQLEKSRLLSDRFSAERPKGSFSTLEIQRTEQGDSAMYLCASSLLSGARYEQFFGPGTRLTVL.

The J gene is TRBJ2-7, the V gene TRBV11-2, with 12 bases lining up with TRBD2. The germline V gene encodes CDR1 SGHAT and CDR2 FQNNGV. The length of the CDR3 is 15 residues. After removal of 5 bases from V and 9 bases from J, the junction contained 11 bases not matched to a gene. CDR3 sequence reads: CASSPRTSGIGWQYF. DNA for the CDR3: TGTGCCAGCAGCCCGCGGACTAGCGGGATCGGCTGGCAGTACTTC.

The chain links TRBV11-2 to TRBJ1-3; perhaps TRBD1 as D (6 bases). There are 16 residues in the CDR3. The germline V and J ends were trimmed by 2 bases and 0 bases, with 11 bases remaining between them. The V gene's germline CDR1 is SGHAT and CDR2 FQNNGV. In nucleotides, the CDR3 is TGTGCCAGCAGCTTAACCTCAGGGGTCTCTGGAAACACCATATATTTT. This gives the protein CASSLTSGVSGNTIYF.

There are a few counts of this clone. Different DNA sequences within this sample yield the same CDR3. The rearrangement uses TRBV2 and TRBJ2-3, with TRBD2 matching 9 bases. Germline V gene sequence: CDR1 SNHLY, CDR2 FYNNEI. CDR3 length: 13 amino acids. The J segment lost 3 bases and the V segment lost 8 bases, leaving 3 bases of the junction unmatched. This CDR3 is CASSLAGTDTQYF. The CDR3 bases are TGTGCCAGCTCACTAGCGGGTACAGATACGCAGTATTTT. The whole variable domain, filled in from reference TRBV2 and TRBJ2-3, reads EPEVTQTPSHQVTQMGQEVILRCVPISNHLYFYWYRQILGQKVEFLVSFYNNEISEKSEIFDDQFSVERPDGSNFTLKIRSTKLEDSAMYFCASSLAGTDTQYFGPGTRLTVL.

This chain connects TRBV6-1 to TRBJ2-1; tentatively, D is TRBD2 (5 bases). The germline V gene encodes CDR1 MNHNS and CDR2 SASEGT. The CDR3 consists of 14 residues. V shed 2 bases and J shed 8 bases, with 13 bases lying between them. CDR3 in amino acids: CASSERELRYEQFF. CDR3 bases: TGTGCCAGCAGTGAAAGGGAGCTTCGGTATGAGCAGTTCTTC.

This clone was observed at least ten times. This chain joins TRBV10-2 and TRBJ2-3; 9 bases map to TRBD2. CDR3 length: 18 amino acids. Germline V gene data show CDR1 as WSHSY and CDR2 as SAAADI. Losses at the gene ends were 10 bases for V and 1 base for J; bases not matched to a gene: 18. The CDR3 DNA follows: TGCGCCACCGTAGACGGCGGGAGGGCCCTCGTCGGCACAGATACGCAGTATTTT. Protein product: CATVDGGRALVGTDTQYF.

This chain joins TRBV5-1 and TRBJ2-3, with 7 bases that match TRBD1. CDR1 is SGHRS, CDR2 YFSETQ, per germline. The CDR3 is 13 residues long. J gave up 6 bases and V 5 bases, and 6 bases lay outside the gene matches. CDR3 nucleotides: TGCGCCAGCAGAACAGGGGATAGGGATACGCAGTATTTT. Protein sequence: CASRTGDRDTQYF. Filled out from reference TRBV5-1 and TRBJ2-3, the complete variable domain reads KAGVTQTPRYLIKTRGQQVTLSCSPISGHRSVSWYQQTPGQGLQFLFEYFSETQRNKGNFPGRFSGRQFSNSRSEMNVSTLELGDSALYLCASRTGDRDTQYFGPGTRLTVL.

The chain carries TRBV5-5 and TRBJ1-2; TRBD1 matches 10 bases. This CDR3 has 18 residues. Germline-derived CDR1 and CDR2 are SGHKS and YYEKEE (reference sequence). V was pared by 0 bases and J by 3 bases, with 11 bases of the junction left unmatched. This CDR3 is CASSLGDPGTGAHYGYTF. In DNA, the CDR3 is TGTGCCAGCAGCTTGGGGGACCCCGGGACAGGGGCGCACTATGGCTACACCTTC.

The chain recombines TRBV4-1 with TRBJ1-4; a possible D gene is TRBD1 (6 bases). Germline V gene data show CDR1 as MGHRA and CDR2 as YSYEKL. This CDR3 has 15 residues. Between the trimmed V and J ends, which lost 3 bases and 6 bases, there was a span of 14 bases. The CDR3 loop reads CASSHLVRTDEKLFF. CDR3 sequence (DNA): TGCGCCAGCAGCCACCTGGTTCGGACAGATGAAAAACTGTTTTTT.

V usage is TRBV2 and J usage is TRBJ2-2; TRBD1 might be the D (5 bases). CDR1 and CDR2 (germline): SNHLY, FYNNEI. V shed 6 bases and J shed 6 bases, with 11 bases lying between them. This CDR3 contains 13 residues. The CDR3 DNA is TGTGCCAGCAGGTTCAGGGTATCCGGGGAGCTGTTTTTT. This gives the protein CASRFRVSGELFF.

This clone appeared a few times. One junction end does not reproduce the germline sequence, and a read error may be involved. V is TRBV27 and J is TRBJ1-1; D gene unclear. The CDR3 extends over 16 amino acids. In germline, CDR1 is MNHEY, CDR2 SMNVEV (reference sequence). Here the CDR3 DNA reads TGTGCCAGTAGTTCAATTCTAGCGGTAATGAACACTGAAGCTTTCTTT. Amino acid sequence: CASSSILAVMNTEAFF.

This clone has just a few counts. The chain joins TRBV2 to TRBJ1-5; the D gene is possibly TRBD1 (5 bases). The germline V gene encodes CDR1 SNHLY and CDR2 FYNNEI. The CDR3 consists of 13 residues. V was pared by 7 bases and J by 4 bases, with 11 bases between. Here the CDR3 DNA reads TGTGCCAGCATCCGGGACCAAAATCAGCCCCAGCATTTT. Its protein product is CASIRDQNQPQHF.

Worth noting for this clone: A much larger clone differs from this one at a single base, so this may be a read error. Within the sample, other DNA sequences also encode this same CDR3. The rearrangement joins TRBV2 to TRBJ2-7, with D possibly matching TRBD2 (6 bases). This CDR3 comprises 12 residues. Trimming took 6 bases from V and 4 from J, leaving 10 bases between them. Germline assignment: CDR1 SNHLY and CDR2 FYNNEI. CDR3 region: CASSLAIYEQYF. CDR3 coding DNA: TGTGCCAGCAGCCTAGCGATTTACGAGCAGTACTTC. Variable domain in full (rest from reference TRBV2 and TRBJ2-7): EPEVTQTPSHQVTQMGQEVILRCVPISNHLYFYWYRQILGQKVEFLVSFYNNEISEKSEIFDDQFSVERPDGSNFTLKIRSTKLEDSAMYFCASSLAIYEQYFGPGTRLTVT.

The V call is TRBV5-5, the J call TRBJ2-2; 12 bases match TRBD2. The V gene's germline CDR1 is SGHKS and CDR2 YYEKEE (reference sequence). Trimming at V came to 0 bases and at J to 0 bases, leaving 3 bases not matched to a gene. This CDR3 has 18 residues. This CDR3 reads CASSLVGLAGTNTGELFF. Here the CDR3 DNA reads TGTGCCAGCAGCTTGGTGGGACTAGCGGGCACGAACACCGGGGAGCTGTTTTTT.

This clone has more than one count but fewer than ten. The chain combines TRBV28 with TRBJ2-3; D gene unclear. The ends were cut back, 7 bases at V and 0 bases at J, with 11 bases in the middle. Germline CDR1 is MDHEN and CDR2 is SYDVKM. The CDR3 spans 14 residues. This chain's CDR3 is CASKFIQSTDTQYF. The CDR3 DNA follows: TGTGCCAGCAAGTTCATTCAGAGCACAGATACGCAGTATTTT.

This clone was seen once. This chain joins TRBV5-1 and TRBJ2-4; D remains unclear. The ends were cut back, 1 base at V and 5 bases at J, with 10 bases in the middle. Germline V gene data show CDR1 as SGHRS and CDR2 as YFSETQ. This CDR3 is 14 amino acids long. The CDR3 nucleotides read TGCGCCAGCAGCTTGATGGGTGATCAAAACATTCAGTACTTC. Translated, it gives CASSLMGDQNIQYF.

A word on this clone: Other nucleotide sequences from this sample produce the same CDR3. V usage is TRBV18 and J usage is TRBJ2-1; tentative D call: TRBD1 (6 bases). This CDR3 has 15 amino acids. Germline-derived CDR1 and CDR2 are KGHSH and LQKENI. The ends were cut back, 2 bases at V and 4 bases at J, with 12 bases in the middle. The chain's CDR3 is CASSPEGDPYNEQFF. CDR3 in DNA: TGTGCCAGCTCACCAGAGGGGGACCCGTACAATGAGCAGTTCTTC.

This chain joins TRBV29-1 and TRBJ2-1; D perhaps matches TRBD2 (6 bases). V was pared by 5 bases and J by 1 base, with 12 bases between. This CDR3 is built from 14 residues. CDR1 and CDR2 from the germline V gene are SQVTM and ANQGSEA. The CDR3 region is CSVLSGTSYNEQFF. Here the CDR3 DNA reads TGCAGCGTTCTTTCCGGGACTTCCTACAATGAGCAGTTCTTC.